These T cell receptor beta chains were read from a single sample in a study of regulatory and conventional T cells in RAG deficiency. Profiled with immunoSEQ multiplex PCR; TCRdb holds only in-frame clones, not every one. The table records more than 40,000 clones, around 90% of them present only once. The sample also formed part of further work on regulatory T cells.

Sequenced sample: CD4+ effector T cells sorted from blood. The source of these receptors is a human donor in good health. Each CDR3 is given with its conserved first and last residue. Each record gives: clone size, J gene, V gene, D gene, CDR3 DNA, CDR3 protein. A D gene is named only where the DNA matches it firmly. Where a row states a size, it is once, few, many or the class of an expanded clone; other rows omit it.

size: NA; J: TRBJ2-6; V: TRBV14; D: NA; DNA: TGTGCCAGCAGCCACCGAGTAGGGGGGGCTGGGGCCAACGTCCTGACTTTC; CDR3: CASSHRVGGAGANVLTF
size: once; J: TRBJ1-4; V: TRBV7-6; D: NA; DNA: TGTGCCAGCACCCCCTCAGAGGCTGGCGAAAAACTGTTTTTT; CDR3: CASTPSEAGEKLFF
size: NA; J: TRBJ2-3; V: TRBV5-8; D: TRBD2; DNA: TGTGCCAGCAGCTTTAGCGGGAGTATAGATACGCAGTATTTT; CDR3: CASSFSGSIDTQYF
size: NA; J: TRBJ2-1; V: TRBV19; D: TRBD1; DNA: TGTGCCAGTAGACAAACGGGGACAGGTTACAATGAGCAGTTCTTC; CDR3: CASRQTGTGYNEQFF
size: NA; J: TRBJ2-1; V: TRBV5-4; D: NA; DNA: TGTGCCAGCAGCCGCCAGGACAATGAGCAGTTCTTC; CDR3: CASSRQDNEQFF
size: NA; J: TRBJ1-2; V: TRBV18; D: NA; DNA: TGTGCCAGCTCACCAAACTTGGAATATTCTGGCTACACCTTC; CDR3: CASSPNLEYSGYTF
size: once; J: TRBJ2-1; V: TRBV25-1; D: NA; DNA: TGTGCCAGCAGTGATGGGGCCGGGGGTCGGTACAATGAGCAGTTCTTC; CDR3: CASSDGAGGRYNEQFF
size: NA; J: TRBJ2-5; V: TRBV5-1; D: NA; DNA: TGCGCCAGCAGCCCCCAGGGTCAAGAGACCCAGTACTTC; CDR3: CASSPQGQETQYF
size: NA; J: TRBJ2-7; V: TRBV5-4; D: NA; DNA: TGTGCCAGCAGCTTCCAATCCTACGAGCAGTACTTC; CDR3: CASSFQSYEQYF
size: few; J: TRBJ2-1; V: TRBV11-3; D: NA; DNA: TGTGCCAGCAGCTTAGGTCCAGGATCCTACAATGAGCAGTTCTTC; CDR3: CASSLGPGSYNEQFF
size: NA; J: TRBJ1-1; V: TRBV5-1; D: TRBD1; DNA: TGCGCCAGCAGCTTACAGGGGGCAGGGGGCGGGAACACTGAAGCTTTCTTT; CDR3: CASSLQGAGGGNTEAFF
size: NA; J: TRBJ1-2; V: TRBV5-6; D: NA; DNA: TGTGCCAGCAGTCGTCGGGGGACTAACTATGGCTACACCTTC; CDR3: CASSRRGTNYGYTF
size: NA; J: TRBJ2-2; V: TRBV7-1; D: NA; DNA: TGTGCCAGCAGCTTAGTACAGGTCAACACCGGGGAGCTGTTTTTT; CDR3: CASSLVQVNTGELFF
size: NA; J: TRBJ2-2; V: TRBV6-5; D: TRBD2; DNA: TGTGCCAGCAGTTACGGGAGACTAGCTACCGGGGAGCTGTTTTTT; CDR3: CASSYGRLATGELFF
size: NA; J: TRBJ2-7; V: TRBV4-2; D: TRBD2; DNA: TGTGCCAGCAGCCAAAGGTTCAGGGGCTCTACTAGCGGGGGGTCCCCCTACGAGCAGTACTTC; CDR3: CASSQRFRGSTSGGSPYEQYF
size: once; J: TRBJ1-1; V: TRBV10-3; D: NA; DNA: TGTGCCATCAGTGAGGAGGGAGGGGGAGCTTTCTTT; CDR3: CAISEEGGGAFF
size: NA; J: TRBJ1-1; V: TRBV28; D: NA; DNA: TGTGCCAGCAGTTTAACGGTCCCCACTGAAGCTTTCTTT; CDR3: CASSLTVPTEAFF
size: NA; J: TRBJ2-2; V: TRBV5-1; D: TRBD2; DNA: TGCGCCAGCAGCTTTGGCAGCGGGGGAAACACCGGGGAGCTGTTTTTT; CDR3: CASSFGSGGNTGELFF
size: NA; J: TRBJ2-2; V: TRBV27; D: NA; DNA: TGTGCCAGCACCCAACCCCAGGGAAAACCCCAGCTGGGGGAGCTGTTTTTT; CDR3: CASTQPQGKPQLGELFF
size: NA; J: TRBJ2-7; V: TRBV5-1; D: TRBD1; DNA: TGCGCCAGCAGCTTGGGGGACAGGTCGTGGGAGCAGTACTTC; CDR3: CASSLGDRSWEQYF
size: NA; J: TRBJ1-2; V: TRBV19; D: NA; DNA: TGTGCCAGTAGTAGCTATGGCTACACCTTC; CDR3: CASSSYGYTF
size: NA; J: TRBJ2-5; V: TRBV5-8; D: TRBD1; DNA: TGTGCCAGCAGCCTGGGACAGGACCAAGAGACCCAGTACTTC; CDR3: CASSLGQDQETQYF
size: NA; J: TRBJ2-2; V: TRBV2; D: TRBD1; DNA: TGTGCCAGCAGTCGACCGATAGACAGGGCACTAGGCACCGGGGAGCTGTTTTTT; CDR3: CASSRPIDRALGTGELFF
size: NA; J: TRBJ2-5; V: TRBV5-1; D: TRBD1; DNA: TGCGCCAGCAGCTCGGGACAGGGGCGTGGGGAGACCCAGTACTTC; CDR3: CASSSGQGRGETQYF
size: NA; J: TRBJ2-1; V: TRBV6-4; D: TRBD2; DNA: TGTGCCAGCAGTGACCGTGCCGGGGGGGACAATGAGCAGTTCTTC; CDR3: CASSDRAGGDNEQFF
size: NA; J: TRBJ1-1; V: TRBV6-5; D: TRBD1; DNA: TGTGCCAGCAGTTACCAACGACAGGGGCTCACTGAAGCTTTCTTT; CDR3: CASSYQRQGLTEAFF
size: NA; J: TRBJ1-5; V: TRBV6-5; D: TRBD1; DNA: TGTGCCAGCAGTTACTCGACAGGGGGACGACCCCAGCATTTT; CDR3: CASSYSTGGRPQHF
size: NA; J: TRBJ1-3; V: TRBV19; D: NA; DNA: TGTGCCAGCCAAAGGACAGCCTCTGGAAACACCATATATTTT; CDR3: CASQRTASGNTIYF
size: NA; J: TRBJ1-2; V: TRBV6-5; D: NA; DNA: TGTGCCAGCAGTCCGAGATGGGAAGGGAATGGCTACACCTTC; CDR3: CASSPRWEGNGYTF
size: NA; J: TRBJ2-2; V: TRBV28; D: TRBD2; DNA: TGTGCCAGCAGTTCTCCTAGCGGGGGGGTAAACACCGGGGAGCTGTTTTTT; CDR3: CASSSPSGGVNTGELFF
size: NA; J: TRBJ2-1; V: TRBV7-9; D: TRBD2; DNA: TGTGCCAGCAGCTTAGTCGGGAGGCCCTTGGGTAATGAGCAGTTCTTC; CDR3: CASSLVGRPLGNEQFF
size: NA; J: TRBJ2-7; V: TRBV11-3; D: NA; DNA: TGTGCCAGCAGCTCCTCGGGGGACGAGCAGTACTTC; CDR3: CASSSSGDEQYF
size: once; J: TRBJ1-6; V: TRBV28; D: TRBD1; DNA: TGTGCCAGCAGCCCGGACAGGGGGCGATCACCCCTCCACTTT; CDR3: CASSPDRGRSPLHF
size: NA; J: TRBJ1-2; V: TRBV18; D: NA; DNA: TGTGCCAGCTCACCGAATGTCGGGTCTAACGGCTACACCTTC; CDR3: CASSPNVGSNGYTF
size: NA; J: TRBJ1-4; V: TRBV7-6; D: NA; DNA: TGTGCCAGCAGCCCCGGACAGTCTAATGAAAAACTGTTTTTT; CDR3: CASSPGQSNEKLFF
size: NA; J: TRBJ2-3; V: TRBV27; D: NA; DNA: TGTGCCAGCAGATTTGGACTAATCACAGATACGCAGTATTTT; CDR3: CASRFGLITDTQYF
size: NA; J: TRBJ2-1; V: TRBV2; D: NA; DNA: TGTGCCAGCAGTGGAGGCTCCCTAAAACCAAACAATGAGCAGTTCTTC; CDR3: CASSGGSLKPNNEQFF
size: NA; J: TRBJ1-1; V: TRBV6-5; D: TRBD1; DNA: TGTGCCAGCATTTTTGATGCAGGGGGCCGGGGCGAAGCTTTCTTT; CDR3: CASIFDAGGRGEAFF
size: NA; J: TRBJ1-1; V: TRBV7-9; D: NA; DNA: TGTGCCAGCAGGAGAGAGGGTGCGGCAGCTTTCTTT; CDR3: CASRREGAAAFF
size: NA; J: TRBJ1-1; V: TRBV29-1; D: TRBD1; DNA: TGCAGCGTGCACAGGGGGCAGTCTGAAGCTTTCTTT; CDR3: CSVHRGQSEAFF
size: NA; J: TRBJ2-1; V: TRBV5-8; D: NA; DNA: TGTGCCAGCAGCTCTCTCCAGGGTTTGGGTTGGAATGAGCAGTTCTTC; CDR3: CASSSLQGLGWNEQFF
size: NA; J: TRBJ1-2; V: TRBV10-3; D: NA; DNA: TGTGCCATCAGTGTATCCGGGACCGGGGCCTTAGGGAACTATGGCTACACCTTC; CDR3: CAISVSGTGALGNYGYTF
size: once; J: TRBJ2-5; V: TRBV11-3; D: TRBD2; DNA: TGTGCCAGCAGCCCGAGACTAGCCCCCTTGGAGACCCAGTACTTC; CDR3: CASSPRLAPLETQYF
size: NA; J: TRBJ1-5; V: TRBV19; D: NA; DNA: TGTGCCAGTATGGGAGGTTGGTCTAGCAATCAGCCCCAGCATTTT; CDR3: CASMGGWSSNQPQHF
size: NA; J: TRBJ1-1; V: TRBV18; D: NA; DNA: TGTGCCAGCTCACCGGAAAGGGAAGCCTTCTTT; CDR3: CASSPEREAFF
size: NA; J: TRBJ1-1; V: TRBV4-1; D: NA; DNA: TGCGCCAGCAGCCAAGAATTGGGCCTCCGAGGGACTGAAGCTTTCTTT; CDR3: CASSQELGLRGTEAFF
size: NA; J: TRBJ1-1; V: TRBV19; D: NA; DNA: TGTGCCAGTAGTCCCCCGGGGCAGGGCTGGTGGACTGAAGCTTTCTTT; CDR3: CASSPPGQGWWTEAFF